One and the same sample provided the 5 T cell receptor beta chains below, sequenced in a study of blood T cell repertoires in COVID-19. Clones were read by immunoSEQ multiplex PCR, and TCRdb kept only the in-frame ones, dropping some. The table lists roughly 200,000 clones, 80% to 90% of them singletons. Sequenced input: peripheral blood. These receptor sequences come from a man aged 55 to 70 with acute or convalescent COVID-19.

The chain links TRBV4-2 to TRBJ1-6, with TRBD1 identical over 7 bases. The germline V gene encodes CDR1 LGHNA and CDR2 YNFKEQ. Losses at the gene ends were 0 bases for V and 10 bases for J; bases not matched to a gene: 12. The CDR3 consists of 17 residues. CDR3 residues: CASSQDFRDRVHSPLHF. CDR3 coding DNA: TGTGCCAGCAGCCAAGATTTTCGAGACAGGGTTCACTCACCCCTCCACTTT.

The chain is built from TRBV3-1 (or the pseudogene TRBV3-2) and TRBJ1-1; 7 bases agree with TRBD1. The V gene end was trimmed by 6 bases and the J gene end by 4 bases; junction bases not matched to a gene: 5. Germline values: CDR1 LGHDT, CDR2 YNNKEL (reference sequence). The length of the CDR3 is 13 residues. The CDR3 region is CASSRQGVTEAFF. The CDR3 region has the DNA TGTGCCAGCAGTCGACAGGGCGTCACTGAAGCTTTCTTT.

J is TRBJ2-7 and V is TRBV27; TRBD2 matches at 9 bases. Per germline, CDR1 MNHEY and CDR2 SMNVEV (reference sequence). V was pared by 4 bases and J by 3 bases, with 10 bases of the junction left unmatched. The CDR3 length is 16 residues. In DNA, the CDR3 is TGTGCCAGCAGTTCCCTAGCGGCGGGAGGGATCTACGAGCAGTACTTC. It encodes CASSSLAAGGIYEQYF.

This clone has just a few counts. The germline gene is not matched at one end of the junction; a read error may be the cause. The gene calls are TRBV4-3 and TRBJ1-3, with D possibly being TRBD1 (6 bases). The germline V gene encodes CDR1 LGHNA and CDR2 YSLEER. This CDR3 has 15 amino acids. The CDR3 coding sequence is TGCGCCAGCAGTCAAGAGGGGGGCTCTGGAAACACCATATATTTT. This encodes CASSQEGGSGNTIYF.

The CDR3 region has the DNA TGTGCCACCAGTGATTTGTGGGACAGGGGCGTTTACGAGCAGTACTTC. Amino acid sequence: CATSDLWDRGVYEQYF. The chain carries TRBV24-1 and TRBJ2-7, with 10 bases lining up with TRBD1. Losses at the gene ends were 0 bases for V and 4 bases for J; bases not matched to a gene: 5. From germline, CDR1 is KGHDR and CDR2 SFDVKD. The CDR3 extends over 16 amino acids.